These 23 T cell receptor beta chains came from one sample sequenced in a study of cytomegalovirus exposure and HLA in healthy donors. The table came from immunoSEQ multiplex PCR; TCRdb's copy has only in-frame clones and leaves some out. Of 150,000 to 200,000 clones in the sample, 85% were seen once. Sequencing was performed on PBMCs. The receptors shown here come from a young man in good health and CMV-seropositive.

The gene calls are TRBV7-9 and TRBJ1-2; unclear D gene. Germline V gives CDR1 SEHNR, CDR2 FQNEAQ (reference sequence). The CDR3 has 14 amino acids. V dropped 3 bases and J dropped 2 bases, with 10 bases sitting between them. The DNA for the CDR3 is TGTGCCAGCAGCTTCGTGGCGGAGAACTATGGCTACACCTTC. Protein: CASSFVAENYGYTF.

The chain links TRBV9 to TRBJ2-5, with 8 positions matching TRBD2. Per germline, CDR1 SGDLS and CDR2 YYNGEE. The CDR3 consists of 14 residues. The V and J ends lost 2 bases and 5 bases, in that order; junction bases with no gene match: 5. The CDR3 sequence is CASSVSGRDETQYF. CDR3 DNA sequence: TGTGCCAGCAGCGTCAGCGGGAGAGATGAGACCCAGTACTTC.

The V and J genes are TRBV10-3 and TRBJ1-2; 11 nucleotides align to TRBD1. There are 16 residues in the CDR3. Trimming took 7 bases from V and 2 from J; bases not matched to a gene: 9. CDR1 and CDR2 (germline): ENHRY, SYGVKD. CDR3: CAITPGQGEGNYGYTF. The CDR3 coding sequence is TGTGCCATCACCCCGGGACAGGGGGAAGGGAACTATGGCTACACCTTC.

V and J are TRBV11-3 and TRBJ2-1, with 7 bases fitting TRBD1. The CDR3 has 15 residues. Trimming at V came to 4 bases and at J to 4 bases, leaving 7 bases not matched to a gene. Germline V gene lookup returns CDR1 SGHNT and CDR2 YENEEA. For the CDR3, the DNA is TGTGCCAGCAGCTCCACCGGGACAGATTACAATGAGCAGTTCTTC. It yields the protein CASSSTGTDYNEQFF.

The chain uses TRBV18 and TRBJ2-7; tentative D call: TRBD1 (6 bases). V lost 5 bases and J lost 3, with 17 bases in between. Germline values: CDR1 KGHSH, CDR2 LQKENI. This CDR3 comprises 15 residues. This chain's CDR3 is CASSVYSAGDYEQYF. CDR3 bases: TGTGCCAGCTCAGTCTATTCCGCAGGGGACTACGAGCAGTACTTC.

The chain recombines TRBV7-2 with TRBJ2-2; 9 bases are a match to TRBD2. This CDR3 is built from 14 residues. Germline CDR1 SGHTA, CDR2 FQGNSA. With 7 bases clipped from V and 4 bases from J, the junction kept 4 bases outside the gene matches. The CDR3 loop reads CASTGTSSTGELFF. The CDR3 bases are TGTGCCAGCACCGGGACTAGCAGCACCGGGGAGCTGTTTTTT.

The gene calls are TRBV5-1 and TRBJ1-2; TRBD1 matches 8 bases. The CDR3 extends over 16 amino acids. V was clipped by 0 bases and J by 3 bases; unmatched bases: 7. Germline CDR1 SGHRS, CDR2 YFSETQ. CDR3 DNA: TGCGCCAGCAGCTTGGAGGCGGCAGGGGGCTACTATGGCTACACCTTC. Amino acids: CASSLEAAGGYYGYTF.

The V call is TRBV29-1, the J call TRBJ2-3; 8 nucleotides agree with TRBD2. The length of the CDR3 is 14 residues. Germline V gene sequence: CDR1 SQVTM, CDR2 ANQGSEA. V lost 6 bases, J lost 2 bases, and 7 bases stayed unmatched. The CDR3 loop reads CSVNGGDFTDTQYF. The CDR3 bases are TGCAGCGTGAACGGGGGGGATTTCACAGATACGCAGTATTTT.

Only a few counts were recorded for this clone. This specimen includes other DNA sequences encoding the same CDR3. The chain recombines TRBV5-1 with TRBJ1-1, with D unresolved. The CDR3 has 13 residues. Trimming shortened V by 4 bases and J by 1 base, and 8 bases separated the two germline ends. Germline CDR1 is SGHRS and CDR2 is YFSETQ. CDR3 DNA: TGCGCCAGCAGCCTGACGGGGAACACTGAAGCTTTCTTT. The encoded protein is CASSLTGNTEAFF. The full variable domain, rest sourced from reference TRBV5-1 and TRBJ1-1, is KAGVTQTPRYLIKTRGQQVTLSCSPISGHRSVSWYQQTPGQGLQFLFEYFSETQRNKGNFPGRFSGRQFSNSRSEMNVSTLELGDSALYLCASSLTGNTEAFFGQGTRLTVV.

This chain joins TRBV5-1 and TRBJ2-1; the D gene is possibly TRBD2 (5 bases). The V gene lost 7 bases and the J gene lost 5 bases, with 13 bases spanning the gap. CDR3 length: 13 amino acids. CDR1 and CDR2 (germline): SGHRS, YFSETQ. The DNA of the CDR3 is TGCGCCAGCTTTGAGGGCCAAAACAATGAGCAGTTCTTC. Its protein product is CASFEGQNNEQFF.

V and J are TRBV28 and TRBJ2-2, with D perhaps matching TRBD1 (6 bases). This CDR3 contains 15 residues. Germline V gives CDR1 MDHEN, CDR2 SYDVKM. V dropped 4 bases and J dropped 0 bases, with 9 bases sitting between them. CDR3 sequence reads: CASSSGQTNTGELFF. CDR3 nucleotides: TGTGCCAGCAGTTCGGGACAAACGAACACCGGGGAGCTGTTTTTT.

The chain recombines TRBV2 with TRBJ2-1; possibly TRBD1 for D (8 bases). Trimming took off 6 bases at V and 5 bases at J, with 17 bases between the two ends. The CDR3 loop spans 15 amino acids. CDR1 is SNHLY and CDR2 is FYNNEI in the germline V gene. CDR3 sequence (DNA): TGTGCCAGCAGACCTGGACAGGGAGGGAACAATGAGCAGTTCTTC. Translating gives CASRPGQGGNNEQFF.

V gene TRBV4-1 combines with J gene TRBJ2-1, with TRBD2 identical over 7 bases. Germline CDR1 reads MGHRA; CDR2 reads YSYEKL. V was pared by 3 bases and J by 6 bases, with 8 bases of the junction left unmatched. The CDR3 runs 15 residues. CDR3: CASSQGPLAANEQFF. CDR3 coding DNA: TGCGCCAGCAGCCAGGGGCCGCTAGCGGCCAATGAGCAGTTCTTC.

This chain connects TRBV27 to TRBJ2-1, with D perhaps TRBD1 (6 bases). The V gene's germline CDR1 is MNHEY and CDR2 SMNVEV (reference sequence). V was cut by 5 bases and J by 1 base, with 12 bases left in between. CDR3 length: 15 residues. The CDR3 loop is CASSIGTPSYNEQFF. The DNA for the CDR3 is TGTGCCAGCAGTATCGGGACACCTTCCTACAATGAGCAGTTCTTC.

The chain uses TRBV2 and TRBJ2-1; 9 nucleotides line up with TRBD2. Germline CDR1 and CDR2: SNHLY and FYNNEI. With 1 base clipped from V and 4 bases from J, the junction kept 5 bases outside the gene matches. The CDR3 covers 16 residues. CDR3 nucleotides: TGTGCCAGCAGTGAAGTGGGAAGCGGGGGGTACAATGAGCAGTTCTTC. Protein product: CASSEVGSGGYNEQFF. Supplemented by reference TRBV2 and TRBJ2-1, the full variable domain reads EPEVTQTPSHQVTQMGQEVILRCVPISNHLYFYWYRQILGQKVEFLVSFYNNEISEKSEIFDDQFSVERPDGSNFTLKIRSTKLEDSAMYFCASSEVGSGGYNEQFFGPGTRLTVL.

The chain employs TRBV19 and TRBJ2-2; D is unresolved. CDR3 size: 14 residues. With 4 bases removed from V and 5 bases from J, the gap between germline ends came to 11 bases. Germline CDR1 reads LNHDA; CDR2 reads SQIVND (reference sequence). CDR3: CASSTLAQTGELFF. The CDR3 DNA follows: TGTGCCAGTAGTACCCTCGCCCAGACCGGGGAGCTGTTTTTT.

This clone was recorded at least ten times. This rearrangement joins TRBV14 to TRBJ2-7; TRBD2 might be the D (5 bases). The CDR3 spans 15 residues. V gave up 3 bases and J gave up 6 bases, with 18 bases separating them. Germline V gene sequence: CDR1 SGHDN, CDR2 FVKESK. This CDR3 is CASSQWVGARSEQYF. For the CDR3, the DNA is TGTGCCAGCAGCCAGTGGGTGGGAGCGAGGTCCGAGCAGTACTTC.

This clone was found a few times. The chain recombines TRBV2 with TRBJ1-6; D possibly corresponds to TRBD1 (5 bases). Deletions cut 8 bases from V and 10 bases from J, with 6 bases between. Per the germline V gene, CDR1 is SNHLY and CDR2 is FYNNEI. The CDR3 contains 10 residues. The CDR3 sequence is CASGGSPLHF. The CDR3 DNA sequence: TGTGCCAGCGGGGGGTCACCCCTCCACTTT. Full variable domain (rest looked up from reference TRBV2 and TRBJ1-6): EPEVTQTPSHQVTQMGQEVILRCVPISNHLYFYWYRQILGQKVEFLVSFYNNEISEKSEIFDDQFSVERPDGSNFTLKIRSTKLEDSAMYFCASGGSPLHFGNGTRLTVT.

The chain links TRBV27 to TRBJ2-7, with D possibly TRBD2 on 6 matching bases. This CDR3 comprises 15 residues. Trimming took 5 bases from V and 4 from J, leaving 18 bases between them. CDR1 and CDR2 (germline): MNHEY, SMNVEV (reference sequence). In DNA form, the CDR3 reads TGTGCCAGCAGTCCCCGGACGGGACTTCCATACGAGCAGTACTTC. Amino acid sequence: CASSPRTGLPYEQYF.

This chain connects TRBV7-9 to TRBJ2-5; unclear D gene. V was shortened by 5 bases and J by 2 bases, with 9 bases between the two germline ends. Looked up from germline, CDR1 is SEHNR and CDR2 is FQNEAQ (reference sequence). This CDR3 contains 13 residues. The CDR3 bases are TGTGCCAGCAGCCCAGGAAGTCAAGAGACCCAGTACTTC. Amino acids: CASSPGSQETQYF.

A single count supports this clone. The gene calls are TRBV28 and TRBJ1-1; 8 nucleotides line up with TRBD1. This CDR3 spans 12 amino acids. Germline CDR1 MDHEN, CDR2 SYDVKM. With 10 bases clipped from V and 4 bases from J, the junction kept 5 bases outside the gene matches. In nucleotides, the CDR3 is TGTGCCACTACAGGGGGGAGCACTGAAGCTTTCTTT. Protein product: CATTGGSTEAFF.

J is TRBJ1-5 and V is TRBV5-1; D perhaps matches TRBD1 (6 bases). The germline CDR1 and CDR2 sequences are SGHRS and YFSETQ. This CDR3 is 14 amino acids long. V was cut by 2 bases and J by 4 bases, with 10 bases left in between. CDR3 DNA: TGCGCCAGCAGCTTACAGGGCAGGAATCAGCCCCAGCATTTT. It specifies CASSLQGRNQPQHF.

The CDR3 coding sequence is TGTGCCACCAGCAGAGAGCGGACTCTCTACAATGAGCAGTTCTTC. It is translated as CATSRERTLYNEQFF. The rearrangement joins TRBV15 to TRBJ2-1; TRBD2 might be the D (5 bases). Trimming took 0 bases from V and 3 from J, leaving 9 bases between them. The CDR3 contains 15 residues. Germline V gives CDR1 LNHNV, CDR2 YYDKDF (reference sequence). Based on the CDR3 plus reference TRBV15 and TRBJ2-1, the full variable domain is DAMVIQNPRYQVTQFGKPVTLSCSQTLNHNVMYWYQQKSSQAPKLLFHYYDKDFNNEADTPDNFQSRRPNTSFCFLDIRSPGLGDTAMYLCATSRERTLYNEQFFGPGTRLTVL.